The present T cell receptor beta chain was sequenced within a study of T-cell memory formation after mild COVID-19. Study-wide background: TCR clusters were mostly donor specific. Whole-study findings and limits: Clones that contracted from day 15 to 85 had balanced CD4/CD8; later expanders were CD4+ biased. SARS-CoV-2 specificity of second-wave clones peaking day 37 was unconfirmed.

Employing constant-segment primers, 5'RACE generated TCR alpha and TCR beta cDNA libraries bearing sample barcodes and UMIs. TCRdb itself ran the 5' RACE reads through MiXCR, one entry per CDR3 protein. The sample lists approximately 500,000 distinct CDR3 sequences; about 23% were seen once. V lost 2 bases, J lost 6 bases, and 12 bases lay in between. The germline V gene has CDR1 MNHEY and CDR2 SVGEGT. This CDR3 has 14 amino acids. Worth noting for this clonotype: Its matching antigen is unknown.

The sequenced sample consisted of PBMCs or a T cell subset sorted from them (not recorded which). The source is an adult woman who had mild COVID-19 (a few samples of this study predate the infection). Cell type and time point are not known. This sequence joins TRBV6-2 or TRBV6-3 and TRBJ2-3; possibly TRBD1 for D (5 bases). In DNA, the CDR3 is TGTGCCAGCAGTTACCAGGCAGGGTGGGATACGCAGTATTTT. Translating it yields CASSYQAGWDTQYF.